The rows below give T cell receptor beta chains drawn from one sample of a study of blood T cell repertoires in COVID-19. TCRdb's table, derived via immunoSEQ multiplex PCR, lists solely in-frame clones and lacks some. Of under 300,000 clones in the sample, 85% were seen once. Sequencing used peripheral blood. The receptor set was obtained from a woman aged 60 to 75 with active or convalescent COVID-19. Each CDR3 is given with its conserved first and last residue. A D gene is named only where the DNA matches it firmly. Clone size appears in some rows only: once, few, many, or a class for an expanded clone.

CASSLAPSGGFFSEQFF,TGTGCCAGCAGCTTAGCTCCTAGCGGGGGATTTTTCAGTGAGCAGTTCTTC,TRBV13,TRBJ2-1,NA,TRBD2
CASSLLGQGSETQYF,TGCGCCAGCAGCCTTCTAGGACAGGGAAGTGAGACCCAGTACTTC,TRBV5-1,TRBJ2-5,NA,TRBD1
CASSPLYQETQYF,TGTGCCAGCAGCCCCCTCTACCAAGAGACCCAGTACTTC,TRBV3-1/TRBV3-2,TRBJ2-5,NA,NA
CATDDSGSYTDTQYF,TGTGCCACCGATGATAGCGGGAGCTACACAGATACGCAGTATTTT,TRBV28,TRBJ2-3,few,TRBD2
CASSLTGDYGYTF,TGTGCCAGTAGCCTGACAGGGGACTATGGCTACACCTTC,TRBV19,TRBJ1-2,once,TRBD1
CASSTHGGNRANYGYTF,TGTGCCAGCAGCACCCACGGGGGGAACAGAGCTAACTATGGCTACACCTTC,TRBV9,TRBJ1-2,NA,NA
CASRRTGINYGYTF,TGTGCCAGCAGACGGACAGGGATTAACTATGGCTACACCTTC,TRBV2,TRBJ1-2,NA,TRBD1
CASSESSGGSDTQYF,TGTGCCAGCAGTGAAAGTAGCGGGGGCTCAGATACGCAGTATTTT,TRBV2,TRBJ2-3,NA,TRBD2
CASSPTPGQGMDTGELFF,TGTGCCAGCAGCCCCACCCCGGGACAGGGGATGGACACCGGGGAGCTGTTTTTT,TRBV7-6,TRBJ2-2,NA,TRBD1
CASSVVPTGTGTGYTF,TGTGCCAGCAGCGTAGTTCCCACCGGGACAGGGACTGGCTACACCTTC,TRBV9,TRBJ1-2,NA,TRBD1
CASSYSRGSYNEQFF,TGTGCCAGCAGTTACTCGAGGGGGTCCTACAATGAGCAGTTCTTC,TRBV6-5,TRBJ2-1,NA,NA
CASSTGAHSGANVLTF,TGTGCCAGCAGTACAGGGGCCCACTCTGGGGCCAACGTCCTGACTTTC,TRBV2,TRBJ2-6,NA,TRBD1
CASSLQGAGDTIYF,TGTGCCAGCAGCCTCCAGGGGGCGGGGGACACCATATATTTT,TRBV7-2,TRBJ1-3,NA,TRBD1
CASSPISGSSTGELFF,TGTGCCAGCAGCCCGATTAGCGGGAGTTCCACCGGGGAGCTGTTTTTT,TRBV13,TRBJ2-2,NA,TRBD2
CASSPIPTSLRREQFF,TGTGCCAGCAGCCCCATCCCGACTAGTCTCCGGAGGGAGCAGTTCTTC,TRBV7-8,TRBJ2-1,NA,NA
CASRLLSIGELFF,TGTGCCAGCAGACTATTAAGCATCGGGGAGCTGTTTTTT,TRBV28,TRBJ2-2,NA,NA
CASSQRTGQGQETQYF,TGTGCCAGCAGCCAAAGGACAGGGCAGGGTCAAGAGACCCAGTACTTC,TRBV11-3,TRBJ2-5,NA,TRBD1
CATSRARQGVLYGYTF,TGTGCCACCAGCAGGGCCAGACAGGGGGTATTATATGGCTACACCTTC,TRBV15,TRBJ1-2,NA,TRBD1
CASSMGRAVTGYTF,TGTGCCAGTAGTATGGGCAGGGCCGTGACCGGCTACACCTTC,TRBV19,TRBJ1-2,NA,NA
CATSEKRVRDFADYTGELFF,TGTGCCACCAGTGAAAAGCGGGTTAGGGATTTTGCGGACTACACCGGGGAGCTGTTTTTT,TRBV24-1,TRBJ2-2,NA,NA
CASSLAGAHGYTF,TGTGCCAGCAGTTTAGCGGGGGCACACGGCTACACCTTC,TRBV12-3/TRBV12-4,TRBJ1-2,NA,NA
CASRLGTGNYGYTF,TGTGCCAGCAGATTGGGGACAGGGAACTATGGCTACACCTTC,TRBV28,TRBJ1-2,once,TRBD1
CASSELGDLYNGYTF,TGTGCCAGCAGTGAACTAGGCGACCTCTATAATGGCTACACCTTC,TRBV6-1,TRBJ1-2,NA,NA
CASSEPLVANTGELFF,TGCGCCAGCAGTGAGCCGCTAGTAGCAAACACCGGGGAGCTGTTTTTT,TRBV10-2,TRBJ2-2,NA,NA
CSAQVGRLNTEAFF,TGCAGCGCCCAGGTAGGCAGGCTGAACACTGAAGCTTTCTTT,TRBV29-1,TRBJ1-1,NA,NA
CASSSLGAQNTEAFF,TGTGCCAGCAGTTCCCTAGGGGCCCAGAACACTGAAGCTTTCTTT,TRBV27,TRBJ1-1,NA,NA
CASSLTAGPSYEQYF,TGTGCCAGCAGCTTGACGGCGGGTCCCTCCTACGAGCAGTACTTC,TRBV5-5,TRBJ2-7,NA,NA
CASSSRQGASNTEAFF,TGCGCCAGCAGCTCTCGACAGGGGGCTTCCAACACTGAAGCTTTCTTT,TRBV5-1,TRBJ1-1,NA,TRBD1
CASSELATDTQYF,TGTGCCAGCAGTGAATTAGCAACAGATACGCAGTATTTT,TRBV2,TRBJ2-3,NA,NA
CASSPGLAVDTQYF,TGTGCCAGCAGTCCAGGACTAGCTGTAGATACGCAGTATTTT,TRBV28,TRBJ2-3,NA,TRBD2